Below, 25 T cell receptor beta chains from the same sample are listed, as sequenced in a study of T cell responses to AZD1222 COVID-19 vaccine. Sequencing used immunoSEQ multiplex PCR; TCRdb keeps in-frame clones, though not all of them. There are roughly 170,000 clones in the sample; just over 85% occur only once, and 0.49% lies in the top ten. The sequencing here drew on peripheral blood, taken on day 0 of AZD1222 vaccination. The receptors stem from an adult in good health.

This clone was counted only a few times. This chain joins TRBV6-5 and TRBJ1-1; possibly TRBD1 for D (5 bases). Trimming removed 11 bases from V and 4 bases from J, with 17 bases in between. The germline gives CDR1 MNHEY, CDR2 SVGAGI. The CDR3 consists of 13 residues. The CDR3 nucleotides read TGTGCCTGCCACCTGGCAGGGACCACTGAAGCTTTCTTT. Amino acids: CACHLAGTTEAFF.

The chain joins TRBV6-5 to TRBJ2-7, with D possibly matching TRBD1 (5 bases). This CDR3 region has 14 residues. Germline-derived CDR1 and CDR2 are MNHEY and SVGAGI. Trimming took 4 bases from V and 0 from J, leaving 10 bases between them. Written as DNA, the CDR3 is TGTGCCAGCAGTTTTCAGGGCGGCTCCTACGAGCAGTACTTC. It yields the protein CASSFQGGSYEQYF.

The CDR3 loop is CASSATAGRGEQYF. In nucleotides, the CDR3 is TGTGCCAGCAGCGCCACAGCAGGGAGGGGCGAGCAGTACTTC. The chain carries TRBV7-2 and TRBJ2-7; 7 bases line up with TRBD2. This CDR3 comprises 14 residues. CDR1 is SGHTA and CDR2 is FQGNSA in the germline V gene. The ends lost 5 bases at V and 6 bases at J; junction bases unmatched: 10.

The V and J genes are TRBV28 and TRBJ1-5; the D gene is possibly TRBD1 (5 bases). Germline V gives CDR1 MDHEN, CDR2 SYDVKM. This CDR3 has 14 residues. The V end lost 6 bases, the J end lost 6 bases, and 15 bases lay between the germline ends. Here the CDR3 DNA reads TGTGCCAGCAGGCTGCGGGGGATATTTCAGCCCCAGCATTTT. As protein: CASRLRGIFQPQHF. The variable domain in full, with the rest retrieved from reference TRBV28 and TRBJ1-5, is DVKVTQSSRYLVKRTGEKVFLECVQDMDHENMFWYRQDPGLGLRLIYFSYDVKMKEKGDIPEGYSVSREKKERFSLILESASTNQTSMYLCASRLRGIFQPQHFGDGTRLSIL.

The chain is built from TRBV5-1 and TRBJ1-4, with TRBD1 matching 7 bases. CDR1 SGHRS and CDR2 YFSETQ come from the germline V gene. The trim removed 4 bases at V and 5 bases at J, leaving 8 bases unmatched. The CDR3 sequence is 15 residues long. CDR3 DNA sequence: TGCGCCAGCAGCCCGGGGACAGCCTACAATGAAAAACTGTTTTTT. Translation gives CASSPGTAYNEKLFF. The complete variable domain, with remaining parts taken from reference TRBV5-1 and TRBJ1-4, reads KAGVTQTPRYLIKTRGQQVTLSCSPISGHRSVSWYQQTPGQGLQFLFEYFSETQRNKGNFPGRFSGRQFSNSRSEMNVSTLELGDSALYLCASSPGTAYNEKLFFGSGTQLSVL.

This clone has only one observation. The CDR3 loop reads CAISGSGEKLFF. The CDR3 DNA is TGTGCCATCAGTGGGAGCGGGGAAAAACTGTTTTTT. The chain recombines TRBV10-3 with TRBJ1-4; D gene uncertain. V was pared by 4 bases and J by 8 bases, with 8 bases between. Looked up from germline, CDR1 is ENHRY and CDR2 is SYGVKD. The CDR3 totals 12 residues.

This sequence joins TRBV28 and TRBJ2-2; the D is unclear. The CDR3 consists of 12 residues. CDR1 and CDR2 (germline): MDHEN, SYDVKM. V gave up 6 bases and J gave up 5 bases, with 7 bases separating them. CDR3 DNA: TGTGCCAGCAGCCCCCGAACCGGGGAGCTGTTTTTT. This translates into CASSPRTGELFF.

This clone appeared a single time. The rearrangement joins TRBV5-1 to TRBJ2-5, with 8 bases aligning to TRBD1. Germline assignment: CDR1 SGHRS and CDR2 YFSETQ. This CDR3 region has 15 residues. J was trimmed by 6 bases and V by 3 bases; bases with no gene match: 10. The CDR3: CASSSPDRETKTQYF. The CDR3 DNA reads TGCGCCAGCAGCTCCCCGGACAGGGAGACCAAGACCCAGTACTTC. Variable domain in full (rest from reference TRBV5-1 and TRBJ2-5): KAGVTQTPRYLIKTRGQQVTLSCSPISGHRSVSWYQQTPGQGLQFLFEYFSETQRNKGNFPGRFSGRQFSNSRSEMNVSTLELGDSALYLCASSSPDRETKTQYFGPGTRLLVL.

CDR3 amino acids: CASSKSGPRETVGYGYTF. The DNA of the CDR3 is TGTGCCAGCAGCAAGAGTGGGCCCAGAGAGACAGTCGGCTATGGCTACACCTTC. V usage is TRBV21-1 and J usage is TRBJ1-2; the table assigns TRBD1, which was not confirmed against the DNA. TRBV21-1 is a recognized pseudogene. This CDR3 region has 18 residues.

The chain joins TRBV28 to TRBJ2-4; D might be TRBD1 or TRBD2, each matching 7 bases. Trimming took 8 bases from V and 5 from J, leaving 19 bases between them. This CDR3 region has 15 residues. In germline, CDR1 is MDHEN, CDR2 SYDVKM. CDR3 bases: TGTGCCAGCCGCCCAGGGAGGGGGCTCCAAAACATTCAGTACTTC. It yields the protein CASRPGRGLQNIQYF.

The V and J genes are TRBV3-1 (or the pseudogene TRBV3-2) and TRBJ1-2; no clear D. V lost 3 bases and J 5 bases, leaving 10 bases between the germline ends. Germline CDR1 and CDR2: LGHDT and YNNKEL (reference sequence). The CDR3 spans 13 residues. The CDR3 loop is CASSQGSAYGYTF. For the CDR3, the DNA is TGTGCCAGCAGCCAGGGGTCCGCATATGGCTACACCTTC.

This clone was detected once. The chain uses TRBV7-2 and TRBJ2-7; D possibly corresponds to TRBD1 (5 bases). The CDR3 has 15 residues. Germline-derived CDR1 and CDR2 are SGHTA and FQGNSA. Trimming shortened V by 4 bases and J by 2 bases, and 15 bases separated the two germline ends. The DNA of the CDR3 is TGTGCCAGCAGCTCTTACCCCAGGGTACCCTACGAGCAGTACTTC. Its translation: CASSSYPRVPYEQYF.

The chain employs TRBV10-3 and TRBJ1-1; perhaps TRBD1 as D (5 bases). From germline, CDR1 is ENHRY and CDR2 SYGVKD. The CDR3 length is 13 residues. V shed 7 bases and J shed 6 bases, with 15 bases lying between them. The CDR3 is CAITGTADAEAFF. The CDR3 region has the DNA TGTGCCATCACCGGGACGGCGGACGCTGAAGCTTTCTTT.

This chain links TRBV4-1 with TRBJ1-4; D gene uncertain. Germline V gene data show CDR1 as MGHRA and CDR2 as YSYEKL. The length of the CDR3 is 12 residues. The V end lost 3 bases, the J end lost 7 bases, and 6 bases lay between the germline ends. The CDR3 sequence is CASSHMTEKLFF. The CDR3 DNA is TGCGCCAGCAGCCATATGACTGAAAAACTGTTTTTT.

V usage is TRBV11-2 and J usage is TRBJ2-7, with D perhaps TRBD1 or TRBD2 (5 bases each). The V gene's germline CDR1 is SGHAT and CDR2 FQNNGV. CDR3 length equals 13 residues. V was pared by 8 bases and J by 2 bases, with 13 bases between. The CDR3 DNA sequence: TGTGCCAGCTTGAGGGGTCTAACCTACGAGCAGTACTTC. Protein: CASLRGLTYEQYF.

The CDR3 protein is CASSLTGGGTYEQYF. Written as DNA, the CDR3 is TGTGCCAGCAGCTTGACAGGGGGCGGTACCTACGAGCAGTACTTC. This rearrangement joins TRBV7-2 to TRBJ2-7; 10 nucleotides agree with TRBD1. V lost 3 bases and J lost 2; bases outside the gene matches: 4. In germline, CDR1 is SGHTA, CDR2 FQGNSA. The CDR3 runs 15 residues.

This chain joins TRBV5-4 and TRBJ2-7; TRBD2 might be the D (6 bases). Germline CDR1 and CDR2: SGHNT and YYREEE (reference sequence). CDR3 length: 14 amino acids. Trimming cost V 5 bases and J 0 bases, with 12 bases left between them. The CDR3 sequence: CASSRGLPSYEQYF. Here the CDR3 DNA reads TGTGCCAGCAGTAGGGGACTTCCCTCCTACGAGCAGTACTTC.

This chain links TRBV6-1 with TRBJ2-2; 12 positions match TRBD2. Germline V gene lookup returns CDR1 MNHNS and CDR2 SASEGT. The CDR3 extends over 17 amino acids. V dropped 4 bases and J dropped 0; count of bases not matched to a gene: 3. The CDR3 region is CASSGTSGTPNTGELFF. For the CDR3, the DNA is TGTGCCAGCAGTGGGACTAGCGGGACCCCGAACACCGGGGAGCTGTTTTTT.

This clone was detected only once. This chain links TRBV2 with TRBJ2-3; TRBD2 matches 15 bases. Germline CDR1 reads SNHLY; CDR2 reads FYNNEI. This CDR3 has 18 residues. V shed 5 bases, J shed 5 bases, and the junction held 11 bases outside the gene matches. DNA for the CDR3: TGTGCCAGCAGTAATAAGCTTCCGGGACTAGCGGGAGGAGATACGCAGTATTTT. Translated: CASSNKLPGLAGGDTQYF.

This clone was seen only once. V gene TRBV19 combines with J gene TRBJ2-5; D is perhaps TRBD1 (7 bases). Trimming shortened V by 9 bases and J by 5 bases, and 22 bases separated the two germline ends. The CDR3 runs 15 residues. The germline V gene encodes CDR1 LNHDA and CDR2 SQIVND (reference sequence). Written as DNA, the CDR3 is TGTGCCAGCCGGGACAGCACCTTAGGGAGGGAGACCCAGTACTTC. It encodes CASRDSTLGRETQYF.

V is TRBV11-2 and J is TRBJ2-5; the match to TRBD1 covers 8 bases. The length of the CDR3 is 15 residues. With V trimmed by 6 bases and J by 4 bases, 10 bases remained unmatched. CDR1 and CDR2 from the germline V gene are SGHAT and FQNNGV. The DNA of the CDR3 is TGTGCCAGCAGACGACCAGGGACAGGTTCAGAGACCCAGTACTTC. Protein product: CASRRPGTGSETQYF. Based on the CDR3 plus reference TRBV11-2 and TRBJ2-5, the full variable domain is EAGVAQSPRYKIIEKRQSVAFWCNPISGHATLYWYQQILGQGPKLLIQFQNNGVVDDSQLPKDRFSAERLKGVDSTLKIQPAKLEDSAVYLCASRRPGTGSETQYFGPGTRLLVL.

The rearrangement links TRBV11-2 to TRBJ2-5, with TRBD2 matching 10 bases. Per the germline V gene, CDR1 is SGHAT and CDR2 is FQNNGV. V lost 5 bases and J lost 0; bases outside the gene matches: 6. CDR3 length: 16 amino acids. The CDR3: CASSQRGGGYQETQYF. The CDR3 coding sequence is TGTGCCAGCAGCCAGCGGGGGGGCGGGTACCAAGAGACCCAGTACTTC.

The V call is TRBV5-1, the J call TRBJ1-6, with D maybe TRBD1 (6 bases). The CDR3 has 17 amino acids. The ends were cut back, 4 bases at V and 6 bases at J, with 20 bases in the middle. Germline V gives CDR1 SGHRS, CDR2 YFSETQ. DNA of the CDR3: TGCGCCAGCAGCACCTCTACGGGACAAGTCGGTAATTCACCCCTCCACTTT. Translating gives CASSTSTGQVGNSPLHF.

This chain joins TRBV24-1 and TRBJ2-1; tentatively, D is TRBD1 (5 bases). From germline, CDR1 is KGHDR and CDR2 SFDVKD. The CDR3 has 17 amino acids. The V end lost 6 bases, the J end lost 4 bases, and 21 bases lay between the germline ends. The CDR3 region is CATSSFPPQGSYNEQFF. CDR3 nucleotides: TGTGCCACCAGTAGTTTCCCCCCCCAGGGTAGTTACAATGAGCAGTTCTTC.

The V call is TRBV27, the J call TRBJ1-1; 10 positions agree with TRBD1. The CDR3 contains 14 residues. The V gene's germline CDR1 is MNHEY and CDR2 SMNVEV (reference sequence). Trimming removed 3 bases from V and 7 bases from J; junction bases left unmatched: 5. CDR3 residues: CASSFHGTGVEAFF. The CDR3 nucleotides read TGTGCCAGCAGTTTCCACGGGACAGGGGTTGAAGCTTTCTTT.